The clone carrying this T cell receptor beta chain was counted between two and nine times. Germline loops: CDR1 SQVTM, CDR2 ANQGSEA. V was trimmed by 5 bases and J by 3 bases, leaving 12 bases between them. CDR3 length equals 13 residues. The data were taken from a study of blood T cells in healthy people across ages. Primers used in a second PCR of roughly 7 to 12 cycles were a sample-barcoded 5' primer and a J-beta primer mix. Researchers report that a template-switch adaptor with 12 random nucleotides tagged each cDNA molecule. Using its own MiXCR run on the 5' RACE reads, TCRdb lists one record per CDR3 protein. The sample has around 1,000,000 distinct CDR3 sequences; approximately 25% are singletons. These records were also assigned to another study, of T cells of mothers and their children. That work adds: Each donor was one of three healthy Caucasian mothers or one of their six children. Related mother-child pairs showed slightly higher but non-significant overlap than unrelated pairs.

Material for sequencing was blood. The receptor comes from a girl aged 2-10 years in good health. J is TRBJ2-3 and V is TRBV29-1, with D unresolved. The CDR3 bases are TGCAGCGTTTATTTGACGTTTACAGATACGCAGTATTTT. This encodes CSVYLTFTDTQYF.